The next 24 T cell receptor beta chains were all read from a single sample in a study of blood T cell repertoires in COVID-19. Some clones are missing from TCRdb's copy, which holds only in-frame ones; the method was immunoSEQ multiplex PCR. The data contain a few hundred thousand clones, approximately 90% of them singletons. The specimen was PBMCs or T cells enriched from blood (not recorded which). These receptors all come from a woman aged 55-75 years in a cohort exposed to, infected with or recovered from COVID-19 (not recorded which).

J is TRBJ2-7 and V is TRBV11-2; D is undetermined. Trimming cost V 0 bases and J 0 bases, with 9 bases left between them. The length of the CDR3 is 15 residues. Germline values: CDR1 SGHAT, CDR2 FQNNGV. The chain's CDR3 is CASSLDPTPSYEQYF. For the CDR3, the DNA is TGTGCCAGCAGCTTAGATCCGACACCCTCCTACGAGCAGTACTTC.

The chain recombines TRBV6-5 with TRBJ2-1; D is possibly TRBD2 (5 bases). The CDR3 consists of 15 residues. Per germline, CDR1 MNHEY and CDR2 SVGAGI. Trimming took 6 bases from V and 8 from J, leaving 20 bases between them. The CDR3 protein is CASSSLDYGKDEQFF. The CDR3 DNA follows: TGTGCCAGCAGCTCACTAGACTATGGGAAAGATGAGCAGTTCTTC.

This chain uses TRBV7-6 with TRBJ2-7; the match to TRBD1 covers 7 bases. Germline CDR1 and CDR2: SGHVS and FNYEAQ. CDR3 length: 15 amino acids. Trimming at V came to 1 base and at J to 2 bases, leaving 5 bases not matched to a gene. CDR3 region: CASSLGQGETYEQYF. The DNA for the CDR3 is TGTGCCAGCAGCTTAGGGCAGGGGGAGACCTACGAGCAGTACTTC.

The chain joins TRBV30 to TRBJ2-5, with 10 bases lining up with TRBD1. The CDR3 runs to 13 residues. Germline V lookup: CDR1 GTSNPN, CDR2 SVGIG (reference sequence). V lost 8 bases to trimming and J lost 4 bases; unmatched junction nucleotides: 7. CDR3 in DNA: TGTGCCGGAAGGGGACAGGGGTTAGAGACCCAGTACTTC. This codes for CAGRGQGLETQYF.

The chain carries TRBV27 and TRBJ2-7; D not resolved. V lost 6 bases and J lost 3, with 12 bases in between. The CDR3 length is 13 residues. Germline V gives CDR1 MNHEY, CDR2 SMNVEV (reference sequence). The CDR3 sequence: CASSPRSLYEQYF. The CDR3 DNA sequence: TGTGCCAGCAGCCCAAGGAGCCTCTACGAGCAGTACTTC.

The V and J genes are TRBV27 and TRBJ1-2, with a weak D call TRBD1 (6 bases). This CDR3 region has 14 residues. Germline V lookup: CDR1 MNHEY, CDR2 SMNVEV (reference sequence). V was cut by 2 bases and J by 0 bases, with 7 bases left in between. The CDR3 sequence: CASSLGGPNYGYTF. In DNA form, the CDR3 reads TGTGCCAGCAGTTTAGGGGGCCCTAACTATGGCTACACCTTC.

The CDR3 protein is CASSLDNRGNEQFF. Written as DNA, the CDR3 is TGTGCCAGCAGCCTAGACAACAGGGGGAATGAGCAGTTCTTC. The rearrangement joins TRBV6-5 to TRBJ2-1, with 8 bases lining up with TRBD1. The ends lost 6 bases at V and 7 bases at J; junction bases unmatched: 8. This CDR3 comprises 14 residues. CDR1 and CDR2 (germline): MNHEY, SVGAGI.

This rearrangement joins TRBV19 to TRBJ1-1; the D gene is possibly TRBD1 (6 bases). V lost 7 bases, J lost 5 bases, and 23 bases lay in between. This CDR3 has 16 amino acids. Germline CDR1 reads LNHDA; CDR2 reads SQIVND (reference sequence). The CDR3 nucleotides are TGTGCCAGTAATAGTGCCAGGGGAACCGATGGGACTGAAGCTTTCTTT. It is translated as CASNSARGTDGTEAFF.

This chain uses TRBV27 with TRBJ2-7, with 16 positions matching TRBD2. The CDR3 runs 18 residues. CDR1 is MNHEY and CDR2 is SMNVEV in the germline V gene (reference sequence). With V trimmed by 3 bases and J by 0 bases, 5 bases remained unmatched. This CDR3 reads CASSLGLAGGPLSYEQYF. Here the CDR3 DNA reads TGTGCCAGCAGTTTGGGACTAGCGGGAGGGCCCCTCTCCTACGAGCAGTACTTC.

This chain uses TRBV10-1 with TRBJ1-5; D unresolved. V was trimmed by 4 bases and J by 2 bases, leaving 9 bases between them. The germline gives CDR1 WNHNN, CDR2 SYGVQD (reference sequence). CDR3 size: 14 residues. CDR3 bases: TGCGCCAGCAGTGCTGGGAGCGGCAATCAGCCCCAGCATTTT. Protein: CASSAGSGNQPQHF.

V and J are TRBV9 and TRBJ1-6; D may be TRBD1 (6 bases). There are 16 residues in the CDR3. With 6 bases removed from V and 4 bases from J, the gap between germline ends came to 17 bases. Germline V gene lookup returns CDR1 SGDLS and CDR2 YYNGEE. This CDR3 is CASTKDGGQYNSPLHF. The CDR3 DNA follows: TGTGCCAGCACCAAGGATGGGGGCCAGTATAATTCACCCCTCCACTTT.

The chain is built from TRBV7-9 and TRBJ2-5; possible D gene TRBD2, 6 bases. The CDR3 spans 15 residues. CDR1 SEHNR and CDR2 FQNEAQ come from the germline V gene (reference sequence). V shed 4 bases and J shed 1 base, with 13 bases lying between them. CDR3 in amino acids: CASSSWGLSQETQYF. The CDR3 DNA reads TGTGCCAGCAGCTCCTGGGGACTGAGCCAAGAGACCCAGTACTTC. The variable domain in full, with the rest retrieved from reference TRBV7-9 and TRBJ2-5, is DTGVSQNPRHKITKRGQNVTFRCDPISEHNRLYWYRQTLGQGPEFLTYFQNEAQLEKSRLLSDRFSAERPKGSFSTLEIQRTEQGDSAMYLCASSSWGLSQETQYFGPGTRLLVL.

CDR3 amino acids: CASSPWTRGNEQYF. The CDR3 DNA follows: TGTGCCAGCAGCCCCTGGACAAGGGGGAACGAGCAGTACTTC. The gene calls are TRBV3-1 (or the pseudogene TRBV3-2) and TRBJ2-7; D perhaps matches TRBD1 (6 bases). Trimming shortened V by 4 bases and J by 5 bases, and 15 bases separated the two germline ends. CDR3 size: 14 residues. Germline-derived CDR1 and CDR2 are LGHDT and YNNKEL (reference sequence).

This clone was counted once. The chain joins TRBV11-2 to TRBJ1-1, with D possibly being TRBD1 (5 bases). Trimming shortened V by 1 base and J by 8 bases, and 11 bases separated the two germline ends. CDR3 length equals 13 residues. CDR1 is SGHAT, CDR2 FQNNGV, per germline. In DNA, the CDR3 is TGTGCCAGCAGCTTAGTGGAGGGGTGGGAAGCTTTCTTT. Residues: CASSLVEGWEAFF.

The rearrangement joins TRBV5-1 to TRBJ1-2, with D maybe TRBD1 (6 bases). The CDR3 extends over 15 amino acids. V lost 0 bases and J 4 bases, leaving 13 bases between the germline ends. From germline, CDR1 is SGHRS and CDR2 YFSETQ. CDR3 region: CASSLGPGTPYGYTF. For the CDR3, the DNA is TGCGCCAGCAGCTTGGGACCCGGGACACCCTATGGCTACACCTTC.

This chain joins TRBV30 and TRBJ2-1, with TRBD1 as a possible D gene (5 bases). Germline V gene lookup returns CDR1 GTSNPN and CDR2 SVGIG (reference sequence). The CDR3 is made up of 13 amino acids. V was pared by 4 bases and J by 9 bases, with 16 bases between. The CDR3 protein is CAWNAGYQGEQFF. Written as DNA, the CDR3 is TGTGCCTGGAACGCAGGGTACCAGGGTGAGCAGTTCTTC.

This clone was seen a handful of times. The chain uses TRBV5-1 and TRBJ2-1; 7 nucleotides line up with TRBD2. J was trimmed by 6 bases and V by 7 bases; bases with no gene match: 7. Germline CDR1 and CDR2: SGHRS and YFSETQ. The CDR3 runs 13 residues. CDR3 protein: CASLASGSNEQFF. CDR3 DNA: TGCGCCAGCTTGGCTAGCGGAAGCAATGAGCAGTTCTTC.

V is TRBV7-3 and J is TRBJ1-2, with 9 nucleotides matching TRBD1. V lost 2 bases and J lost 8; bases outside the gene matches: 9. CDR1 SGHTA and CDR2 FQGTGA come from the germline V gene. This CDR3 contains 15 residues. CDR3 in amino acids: CASSLGGQGRKGYTF. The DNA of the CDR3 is TGTGCCAGCAGCTTAGGCGGACAGGGGAGGAAAGGCTACACCTTC.

The CDR3 reads CASGQGHLNYGYTF. In DNA, the CDR3 is TGTGCTAGTGGTCAGGGCCACCTTAACTATGGCTACACCTTC. The chain links TRBV12-5 to TRBJ1-2; D is perhaps TRBD1 (5 bases). V was cut by 5 bases and J by 1 base, with 11 bases left in between. This CDR3 region has 14 residues. Per the germline V gene, CDR1 is LGHNT and CDR2 is FRNRAP.

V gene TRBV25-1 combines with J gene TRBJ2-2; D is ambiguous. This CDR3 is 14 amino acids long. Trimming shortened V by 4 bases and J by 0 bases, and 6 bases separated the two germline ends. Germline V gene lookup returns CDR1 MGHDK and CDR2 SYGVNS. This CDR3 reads CASSGQANTGELFF. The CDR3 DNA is TGTGCCAGCAGTGGGCAGGCGAACACCGGGGAGCTGTTTTTT. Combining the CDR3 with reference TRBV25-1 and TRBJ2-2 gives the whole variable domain EADIYQTPRYLVIGTGKKITLECSQTMGHDKMYWYQQDPGMELHLIHYSYGVNSTEKGDLSSESTVSRIRTEHFPLTLESARPSHTSQYLCASSGQANTGELFFGEGSRLTVL.

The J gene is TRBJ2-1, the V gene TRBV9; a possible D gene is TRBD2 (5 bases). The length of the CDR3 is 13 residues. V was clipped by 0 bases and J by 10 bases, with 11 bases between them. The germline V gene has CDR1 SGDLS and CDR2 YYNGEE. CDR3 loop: CASSVAPLGEQFF. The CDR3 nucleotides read TGTGCCAGCAGCGTAGCCCCACTAGGAGAGCAGTTCTTC.

DNA of the CDR3: TGTGCCAGCAGTTTCAGGGGGCTGCAGCCCCAGCATTTT. Translating gives CASSFRGLQPQHF. J is TRBJ1-5 and V is TRBV27; TRBD1 agrees at 8 bases. CDR1 is MNHEY, CDR2 SMNVEV, per germline (reference sequence). The CDR3 length is 13 residues. The J segment lost 7 bases and the V segment lost 3 bases, leaving 2 bases of the junction unmatched.

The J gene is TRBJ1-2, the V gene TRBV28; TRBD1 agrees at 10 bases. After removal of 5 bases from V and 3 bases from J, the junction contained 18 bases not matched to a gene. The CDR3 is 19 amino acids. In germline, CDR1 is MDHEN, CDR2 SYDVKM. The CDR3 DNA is TGTGCCAGCAGTCCCATTAATCCGGGACAGGGGACTAGTTACTATGGCTACACCTTC. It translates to CASSPINPGQGTSYYGYTF.

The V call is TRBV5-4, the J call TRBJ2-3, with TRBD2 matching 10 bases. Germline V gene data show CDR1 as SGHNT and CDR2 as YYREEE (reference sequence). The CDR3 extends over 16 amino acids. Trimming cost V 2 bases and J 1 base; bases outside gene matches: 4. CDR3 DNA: TGTGCCAGCAGCTTTCCAGCGGGAGGGCGCACAGATACGCAGTATTTT. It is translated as CASSFPAGGRTDTQYF.